This T cell receptor beta chain was found in a study of CD4 T cells in relation to SARS-CoV-2 and coronaviruses. CD4+ T cells from unexposed donors were obtained before the COVID-19 pandemic (2011-2018). V was shortened by 3 bases and J by 2 bases, with 8 bases between the two germline ends. This CDR3 is 13 amino acids long. This table comes from immunoSEQ multiplex PCR, and its TCRdb copy is limited to in-frame clones, with some not included. The top ten clones hold 1.6% of a sample with around 70,000 clones, around 87% of them seen once. The source is a human donor in good health. This chain joins TRBV12-3 or TRBV12-4 and TRBJ2-7; TRBD2 might be the D (6 bases). Material: memory CD4+ T cells from PBMCs. DNA for the CDR3: TGTGCCAGCAGTTTCGGGGGTGCCTACGAGCAGTACTTC. Protein product: CASSFGGAYEQYF.